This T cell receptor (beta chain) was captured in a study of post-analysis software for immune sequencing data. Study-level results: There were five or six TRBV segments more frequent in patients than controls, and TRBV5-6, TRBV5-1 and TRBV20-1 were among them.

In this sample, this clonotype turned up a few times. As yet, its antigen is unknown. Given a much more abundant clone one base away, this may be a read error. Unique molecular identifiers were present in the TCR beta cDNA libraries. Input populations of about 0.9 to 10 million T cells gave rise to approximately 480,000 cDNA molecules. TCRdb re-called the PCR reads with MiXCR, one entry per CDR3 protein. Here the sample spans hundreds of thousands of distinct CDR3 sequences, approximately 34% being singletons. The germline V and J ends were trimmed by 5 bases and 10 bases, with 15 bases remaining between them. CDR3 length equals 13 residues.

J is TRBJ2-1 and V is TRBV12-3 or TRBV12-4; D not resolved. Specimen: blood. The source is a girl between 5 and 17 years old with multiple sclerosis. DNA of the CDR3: TGTGCCAGCAGTCCCGGGTCCTCCTACGAGCAGTTCTTC. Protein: CASSPGSSYEQFF.